The entry below gives a single T cell receptor (beta chain) sequence along with its context. Antigen specificity is unknown. Assay: immunoSEQ multiplex PCR; the TCRdb copy retains only in-frame clones and omits some. The data show more than 25,000 clones, with 65% to 85% seen just once and 5.5% to 7.5% held by the top ten. This sample is part of a study of STAT5B mutations in CD4+ large granular lymphocyte leukemia. Whole-study findings and limits: Compared with healthy controls (2/35), patient top clones favored TRBV06 (8/27).

There are 15 residues in the CDR3. Germline-derived CDR1 and CDR2 are SSHAT and FNYEAQ (reference sequence). Trimming removed 5 bases from V and 7 bases from J; junction bases left unmatched: 8. The sequencing input was CD4+ T cells from blood buffy coats. This receptor was obtained from a human donor in good health. The genes are TRBV7-7 and TRBJ2-2; 9 bases map to TRBD2. The CDR3 sequence: CASSPAGGQGGELFF. DNA for the CDR3: TGTGCCAGCAGCCCCGCGGGGGGGCAAGGCGGGGAGCTGTTTTTT.